The 5 T cell receptor beta chains below all came from one sample that was sequenced in a study of T cell changes during pregnancy in multiple sclerosis. Method: immunoSEQ multiplex PCR; TCRdb's copy keeps in-frame clones and lacks some. The table has fewer than 130,000 clones, approximately 90% seen once; the top ten hold around 3.5%. The source material was peripheral blood, sampled after pregnancy. The origin of the receptors is a female donor with multiple sclerosis, enrolled in a pregnancy study.

This rearrangement joins TRBV7-9 to TRBJ1-2; perhaps TRBD1 as D (6 bases). Germline V gene data show CDR1 as SEHNR and CDR2 as FQNEAQ (reference sequence). The ends were cut back, 10 bases at V and 5 bases at J, with 26 bases in the middle. There are 16 residues in the CDR3. The CDR3 DNA reads as TGTGCCACCGATCCGATTCAGCAGGGGCAGCGATATGGCTACACCTTC. Its translation: CATDPIQQGQRYGYTF. Filled out from reference TRBV7-9 and TRBJ1-2, the complete variable domain reads DTGVSQNPRHKITKRGQNVTFRCDPISEHNRLYWYRQTLGQGPEFLTYFQNEAQLEKSRLLSDRFSAERPKGSFSTLEIQRTEQGDSAMYLCATDPIQQGQRYGYTFGSGTRLTVV.

The chain has TRBV29-1 and TRBJ1-3, with 8 bases identical to TRBD1. CDR1 and CDR2 from the germline V gene are SQVTM and ANQGSEA. This CDR3 comprises 15 residues. V trimming: 2 bases; J trimming: 5 bases; junction bases outside the gene matches: 8. The CDR3 DNA reads as TGCAGCGTTGAAAAAGCAGGACAGGGTCGAAACACCATATATTTT. Its protein is CSVEKAGQGRNTIYF.

The chain has TRBV5-1 and TRBJ2-5, with 8 bases that match TRBD1. The ends lost 6 bases at V and 4 bases at J; junction bases unmatched: 8. The CDR3 sequence is 14 residues long. The germline V gene has CDR1 SGHRS and CDR2 YFSETQ. The CDR3 sequence: CASTRTGKGETQYF. CDR3 nucleotides: TGCGCCAGCACTCGGACAGGGAAAGGAGAGACCCAGTACTTC. The full variable domain, rest sourced from reference TRBV5-1 and TRBJ2-5, is KAGVTQTPRYLIKTRGQQVTLSCSPISGHRSVSWYQQTPGQGLQFLFEYFSETQRNKGNFPGRFSGRQFSNSRSEMNVSTLELGDSALYLCASTRTGKGETQYFGPGTRLLVL.

This clone was counted a single time. The rearrangement uses TRBV9 and TRBJ2-1; D unclear. This CDR3 is built from 13 residues. The V end was cut by 0 bases, the J end by 7 bases, with 8 bases between. CDR1 is SGDLS, CDR2 YYNGEE, per germline. The CDR3 region is CASSVGLENEQFF. DNA for the CDR3: TGTGCCAGCAGCGTAGGCCTAGAAAATGAGCAGTTCTTC.

CDR3 loop: CSARRTGEAFF. CDR3 sequence (DNA): TGCAGTGCTAGACGGACAGGGGAAGCTTTCTTT. The chain combines TRBV20-1 with TRBJ1-1; the match to TRBD1 covers 8 bases. The CDR3 is made up of 11 amino acids. Germline lookup yields CDR1 DFQATT and CDR2 SNEGSKA (reference sequence). The trim removed 2 bases at V and 8 bases at J, leaving 1 base unmatched.